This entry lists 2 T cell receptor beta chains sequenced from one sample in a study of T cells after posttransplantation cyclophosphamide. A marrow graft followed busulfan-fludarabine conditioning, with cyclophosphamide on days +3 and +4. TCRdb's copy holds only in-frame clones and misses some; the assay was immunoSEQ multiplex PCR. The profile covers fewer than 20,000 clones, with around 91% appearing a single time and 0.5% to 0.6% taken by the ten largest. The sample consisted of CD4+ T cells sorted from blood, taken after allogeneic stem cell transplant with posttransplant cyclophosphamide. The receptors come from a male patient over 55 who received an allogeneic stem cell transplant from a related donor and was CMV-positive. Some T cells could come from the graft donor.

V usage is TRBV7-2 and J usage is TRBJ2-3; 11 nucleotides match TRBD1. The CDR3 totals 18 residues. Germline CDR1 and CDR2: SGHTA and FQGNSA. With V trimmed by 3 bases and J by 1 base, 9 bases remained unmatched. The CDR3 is CASSFFFGQGAGTDTQYF. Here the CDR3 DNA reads TGTGCCAGCAGCTTCTTCTTCGGACAGGGGGCGGGCACAGATACGCAGTATTTT.

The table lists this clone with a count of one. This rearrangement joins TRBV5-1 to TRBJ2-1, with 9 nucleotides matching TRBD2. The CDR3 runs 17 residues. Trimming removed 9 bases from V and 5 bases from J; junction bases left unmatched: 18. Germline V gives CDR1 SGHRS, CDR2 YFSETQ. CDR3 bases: TGCGCCACCCGTGGTTTTGGGAGTAGCGGGGGTGACAATGAGCAGTTCTTC. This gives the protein CATRGFGSSGGDNEQFF.